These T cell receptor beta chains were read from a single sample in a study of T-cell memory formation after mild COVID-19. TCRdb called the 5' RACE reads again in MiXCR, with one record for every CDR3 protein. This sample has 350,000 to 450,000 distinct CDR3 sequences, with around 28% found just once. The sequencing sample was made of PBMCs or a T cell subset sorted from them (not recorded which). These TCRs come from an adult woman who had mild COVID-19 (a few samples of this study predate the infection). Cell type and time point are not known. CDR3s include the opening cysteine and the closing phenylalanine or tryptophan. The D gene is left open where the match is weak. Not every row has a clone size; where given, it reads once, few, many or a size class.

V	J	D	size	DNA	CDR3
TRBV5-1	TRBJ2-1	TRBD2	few	TGCGCCAGCAGCGGAGGGACTAGCGGCAATTACAATGAGCAGTTCTTC	CASSGGTSGNYNEQFF
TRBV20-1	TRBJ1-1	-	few	TGCAGTGCTGCCCCCGTAGGATGGGGGACTGAAGCTTTCTTT	CSAAPVGWGTEAFF
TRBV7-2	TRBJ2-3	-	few	TGTGCCAGCACCATGAGGGGACGGGATACGCAGTATTTT	CASTMRGRDTQYF
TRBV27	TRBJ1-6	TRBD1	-	TGTGCCAGCAGTCACCGGGACAGATATAATTCACCCCTCCACTTT	CASSHRDRYNSPLHF
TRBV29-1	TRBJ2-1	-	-	TGCAGCGCCCAGGACAGTGAGCAGTTCTTC	CSAQDSEQFF
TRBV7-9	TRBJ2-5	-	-	TGTGCCAGCAGCCTAAGCCCAGCAGGGCAAGAGACCCAGTACTTC	CASSLSPAGQETQYF
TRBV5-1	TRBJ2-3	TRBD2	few	TGCGCCAGCAGCTTGAGAGACTTGACGGGGGGGCCGACAGATACGCAGTATTTT	CASSLRDLTGGPTDTQYF
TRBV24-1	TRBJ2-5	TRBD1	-	TGTGCCACCCGGGACAGCCAAGAGACCCAGTACTTC	CATRDSQETQYF
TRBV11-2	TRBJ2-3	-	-	TGTGCCAGCAGCTTACCCTCCGGGGGACCCCCCACAGATACGCAGTATTTT	CASSLPSGGPPTDTQYF
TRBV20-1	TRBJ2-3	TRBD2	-	TGCAGTGCTAGAGACAATAGCGGGAGCAGCACAGATACGCAGTATTTT	CSARDNSGSSTDTQYF
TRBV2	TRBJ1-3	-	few	TGTGCCAGCAGTGCGAGGTGGTCGAACTCTGGAAACACCATATATTTT	CASSARWSNSGNTIYF
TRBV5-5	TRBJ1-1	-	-	TGTGCCAGCAGCTTGGCCCCGAAGGGGACTGAAGCTTTCTTT	CASSLAPKGTEAFF
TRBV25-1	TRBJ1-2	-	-	TGTGCCAGCAGTGGGTACGGGACCGACCTCTATGGCTACACCTTC	CASSGYGTDLYGYTF
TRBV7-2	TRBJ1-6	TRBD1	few	TGTGCCAGCAGCCCCCGACAGGGGGACTATAATTCACCCCTCCACTTT	CASSPRQGDYNSPLHF
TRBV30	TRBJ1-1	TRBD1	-	TGTGCCTGCACAGGGGCCACTGAAGCTTTCTTT	CACTGATEAFF
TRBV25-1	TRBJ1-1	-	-	TGTGCCAGCAGTGAATACCCCCGGGGGCGAACGGCTTTCTTT	CASSEYPRGRTAFF
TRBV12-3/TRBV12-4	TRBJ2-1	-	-	TGTGCCAGCAGGGCCGGGGAGAACTACAATGAGCAGTTCTTC	CASRAGENYNEQFF
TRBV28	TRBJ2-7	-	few	TGTGCCAGCAGCATCTCTGACGCAACACACGAGCAGTACTTC	CASSISDATHEQYF
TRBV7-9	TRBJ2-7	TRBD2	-	TGTGCCGGGGCGGGACTAGCGGCGTACGAGCAGTACTTC	CAGAGLAAYEQYF
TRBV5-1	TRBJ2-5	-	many	TGTGCCAGCAGCTCCCAAGAGACCCAGTACTTC	CASSSQETQYF
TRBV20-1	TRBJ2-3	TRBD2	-	TGCAGTGCTAACGGACTAGCGGGGGGAGCGGGGAGAAATACGCAGTATTTT	CSANGLAGGAGRNTQYF
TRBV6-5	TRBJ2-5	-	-	TGCTCCAGCAGGAAGACCTGGCCCCGGGGCCTTCGCGACCAAGAGACCCAGTACTTC	CSSRKTWPRGLRDQETQYF
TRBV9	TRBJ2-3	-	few	TGTGCCAGCAGCGTTCCAACCCGGAGAGGAGCTATCACAGATACGCAGTATTTT	CASSVPTRRGAITDTQYF
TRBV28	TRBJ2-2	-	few	TGTGCCAGCAGGGGACTCCTCGGGGAGCTGTTTTTT	CASRGLLGELFF
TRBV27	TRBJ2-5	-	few	TGTGCCAGCAGCCCGCCCCGGGAGACGGAGACCCAGTACTTC	CASSPPRETETQYF
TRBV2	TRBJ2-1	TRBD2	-	TGTGCCAGCAGTGGGACTAGCGGGCGAGTTGAGCAGTTCTTC	CASSGTSGRVEQFF
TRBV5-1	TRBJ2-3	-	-	TGCGCCAGCAGCCCGAATCTCAGGGACGCAGATACGCAGTATTTT	CASSPNLRDADTQYF